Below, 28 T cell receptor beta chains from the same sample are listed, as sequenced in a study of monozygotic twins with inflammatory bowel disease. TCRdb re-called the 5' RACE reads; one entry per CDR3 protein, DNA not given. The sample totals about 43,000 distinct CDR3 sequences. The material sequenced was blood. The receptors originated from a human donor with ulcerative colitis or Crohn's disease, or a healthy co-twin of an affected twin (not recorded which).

CDR3: CASSLMGVGTGELFF. The V gene is TRBV7-9, the J gene TRBJ2-2; there is no DNA to check the TCRdb D call of TRBD1. The V gene's germline CDR1 is SEHNR and CDR2 FQNEAQ (reference sequence). The CDR3 consists of 15 residues. Looking up the rest from reference TRBV7-9 and TRBJ2-2 gives the full variable domain: DTGVSQNPRHKITKRGQNVTFRCDPISEHNRLYWYRQTLGQGPEFLTYFQNEAQLEKSRLLSDRFSAERPKGSFSTLEIQRTEQGDSAMYLCASSLMGVGTGELFFGEGSRLTVL.

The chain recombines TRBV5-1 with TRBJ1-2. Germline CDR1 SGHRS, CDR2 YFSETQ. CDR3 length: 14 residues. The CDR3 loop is CASRESGTAYGYTF.

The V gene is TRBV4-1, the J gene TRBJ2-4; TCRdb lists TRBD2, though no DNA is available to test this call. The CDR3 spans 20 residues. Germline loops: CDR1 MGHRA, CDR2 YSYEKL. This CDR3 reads CASSQDPGLADQKAKNIQYF.

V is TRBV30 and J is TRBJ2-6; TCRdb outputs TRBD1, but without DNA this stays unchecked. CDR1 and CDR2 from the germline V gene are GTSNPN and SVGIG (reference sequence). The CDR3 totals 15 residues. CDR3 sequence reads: CAWSVRGSGANVLTF. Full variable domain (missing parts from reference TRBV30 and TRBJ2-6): SQTIHQWPATLVQPVGSPLSLECTVEGTSNPNLYWYRQAAGRGLQLLFYSVGIGQISSEVPQNLSASRPQDRQFILSSKKLLLSDSGFYLCAWSVRGSGANVLTFGAGSRLTVL.

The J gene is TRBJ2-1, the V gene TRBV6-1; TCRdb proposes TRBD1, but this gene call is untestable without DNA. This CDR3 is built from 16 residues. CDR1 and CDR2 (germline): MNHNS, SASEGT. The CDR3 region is CASSEDSPGSYNEQFF.

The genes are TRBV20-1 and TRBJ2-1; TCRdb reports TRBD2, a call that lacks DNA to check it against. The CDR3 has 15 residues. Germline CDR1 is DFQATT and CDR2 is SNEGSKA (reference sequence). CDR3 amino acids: CSARASGRVNNEQFF.

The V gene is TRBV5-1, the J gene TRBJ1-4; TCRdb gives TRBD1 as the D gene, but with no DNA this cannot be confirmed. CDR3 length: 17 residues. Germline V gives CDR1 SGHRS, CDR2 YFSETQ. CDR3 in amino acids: CASSLTQLSATNEKLFF.

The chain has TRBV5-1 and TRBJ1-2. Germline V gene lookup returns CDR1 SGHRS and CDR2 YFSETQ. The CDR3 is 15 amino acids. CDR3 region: CASSRSPEGNYGYTF.

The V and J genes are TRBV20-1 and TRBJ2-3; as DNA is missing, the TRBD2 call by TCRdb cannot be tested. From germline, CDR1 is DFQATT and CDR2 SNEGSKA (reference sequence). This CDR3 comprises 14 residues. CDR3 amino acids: CSARTSGGGSAQYF.

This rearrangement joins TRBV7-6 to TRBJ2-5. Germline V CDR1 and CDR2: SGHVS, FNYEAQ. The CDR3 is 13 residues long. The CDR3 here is CASSLGFKETQYF.

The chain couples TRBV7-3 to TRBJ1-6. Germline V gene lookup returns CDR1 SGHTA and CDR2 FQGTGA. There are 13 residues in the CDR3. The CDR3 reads CASSSTINSPLHF.

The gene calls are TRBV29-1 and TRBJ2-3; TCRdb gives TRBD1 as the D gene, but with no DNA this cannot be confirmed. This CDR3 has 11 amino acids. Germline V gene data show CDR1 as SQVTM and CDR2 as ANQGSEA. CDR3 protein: CSVGDGGTQYF.

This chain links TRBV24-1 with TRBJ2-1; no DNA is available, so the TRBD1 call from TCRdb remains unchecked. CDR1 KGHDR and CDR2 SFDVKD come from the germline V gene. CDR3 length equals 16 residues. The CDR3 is CATSVDRASSYNEQFF.

CDR3: CASSPGPMNTEAFF. The chain combines TRBV13 with TRBJ1-1; as DNA is missing, the TRBD1 call by TCRdb cannot be tested. The CDR3 runs 14 residues. CDR1 is PRHDT and CDR2 is FYEKMQ in the germline V gene (reference sequence).

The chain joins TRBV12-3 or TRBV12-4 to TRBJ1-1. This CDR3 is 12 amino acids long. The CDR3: CASSLNGFEAFF.

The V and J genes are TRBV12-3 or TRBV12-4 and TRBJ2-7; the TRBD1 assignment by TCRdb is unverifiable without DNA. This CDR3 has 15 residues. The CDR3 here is CASSLPPRGVAEQYF.

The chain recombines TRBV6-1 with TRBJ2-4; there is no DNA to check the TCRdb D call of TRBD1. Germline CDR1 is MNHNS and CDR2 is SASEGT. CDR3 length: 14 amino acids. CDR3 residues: CASSAQGSKNMQYF.

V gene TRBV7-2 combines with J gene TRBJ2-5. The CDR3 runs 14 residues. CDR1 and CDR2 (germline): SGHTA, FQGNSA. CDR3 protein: CASSLFGYQETQYF.

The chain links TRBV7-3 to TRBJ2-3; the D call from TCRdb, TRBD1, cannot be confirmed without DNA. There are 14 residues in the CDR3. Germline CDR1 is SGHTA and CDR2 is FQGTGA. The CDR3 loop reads CASSSRQGTDTQYF.

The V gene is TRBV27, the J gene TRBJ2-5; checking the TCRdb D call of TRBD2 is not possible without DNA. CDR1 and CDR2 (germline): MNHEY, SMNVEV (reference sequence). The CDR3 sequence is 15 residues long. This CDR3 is CASRFRGLAGETQYF.

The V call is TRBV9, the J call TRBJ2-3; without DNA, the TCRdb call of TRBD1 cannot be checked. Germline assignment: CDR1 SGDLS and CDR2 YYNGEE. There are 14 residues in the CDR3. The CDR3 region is CASSVDPGSGTQYF.

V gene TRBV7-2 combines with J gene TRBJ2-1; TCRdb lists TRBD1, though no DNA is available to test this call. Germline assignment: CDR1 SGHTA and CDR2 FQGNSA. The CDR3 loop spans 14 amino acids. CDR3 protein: CASIRGYGYNEQFF.

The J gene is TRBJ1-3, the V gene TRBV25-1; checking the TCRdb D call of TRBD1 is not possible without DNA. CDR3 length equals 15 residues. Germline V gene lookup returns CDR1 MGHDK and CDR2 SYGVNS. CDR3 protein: CASSDTGAGGNTIYF.

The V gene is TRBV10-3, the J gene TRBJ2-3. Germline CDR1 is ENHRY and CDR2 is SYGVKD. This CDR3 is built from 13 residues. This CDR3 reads CASSDLHTDTQYF.

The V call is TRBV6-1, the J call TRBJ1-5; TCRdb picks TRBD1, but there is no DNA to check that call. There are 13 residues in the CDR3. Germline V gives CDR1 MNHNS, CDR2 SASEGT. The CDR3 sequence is CASSRQLNQPQHF.

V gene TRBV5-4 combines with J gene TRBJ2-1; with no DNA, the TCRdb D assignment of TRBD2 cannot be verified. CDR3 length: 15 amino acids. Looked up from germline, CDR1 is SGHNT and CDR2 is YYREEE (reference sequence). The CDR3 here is CASRATSGFGDEQFF.

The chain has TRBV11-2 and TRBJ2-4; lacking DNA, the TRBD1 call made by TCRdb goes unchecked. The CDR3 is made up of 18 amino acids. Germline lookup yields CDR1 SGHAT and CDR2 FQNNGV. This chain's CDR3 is CASSPSDRGVRTKNMQYF. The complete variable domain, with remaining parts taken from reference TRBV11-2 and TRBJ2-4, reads EAGVAQSPRYKIIEKRQSVAFWCNPISGHATLYWYQQILGQGPKLLIQFQNNGVVDDSQLPKDRFSAERLKGVDSTLKIQPAKLEDSAVYLCASSPSDRGVRTKNMQYFGAGTRLSVL.

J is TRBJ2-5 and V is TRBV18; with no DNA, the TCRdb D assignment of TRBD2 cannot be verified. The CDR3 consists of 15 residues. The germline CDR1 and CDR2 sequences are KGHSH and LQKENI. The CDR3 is CASSPLRGGLETQYF.